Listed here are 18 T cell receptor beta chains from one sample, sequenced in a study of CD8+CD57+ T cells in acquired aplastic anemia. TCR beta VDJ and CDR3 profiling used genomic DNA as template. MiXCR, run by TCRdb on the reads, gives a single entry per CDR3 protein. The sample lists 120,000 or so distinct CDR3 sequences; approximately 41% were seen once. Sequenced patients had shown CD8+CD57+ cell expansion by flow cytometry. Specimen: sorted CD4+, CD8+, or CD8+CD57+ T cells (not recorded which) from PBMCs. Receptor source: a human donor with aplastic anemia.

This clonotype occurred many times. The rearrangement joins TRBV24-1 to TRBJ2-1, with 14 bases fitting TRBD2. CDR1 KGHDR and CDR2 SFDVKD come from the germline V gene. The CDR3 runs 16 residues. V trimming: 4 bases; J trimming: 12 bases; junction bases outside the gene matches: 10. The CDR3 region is CATSDQGLAGASRQFF. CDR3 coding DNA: TGTGCCACCAGTGACCAGGGACTAGCGGGGGCCAGTCGGCAGTTCTTC.

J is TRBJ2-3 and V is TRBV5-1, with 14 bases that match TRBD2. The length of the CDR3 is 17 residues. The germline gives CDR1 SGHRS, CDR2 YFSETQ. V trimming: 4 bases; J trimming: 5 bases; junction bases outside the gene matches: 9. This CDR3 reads CASSPLTSGGAKDTQYF. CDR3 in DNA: TGCGCCAGCAGCCCACTGACTAGCGGGGGGGCCAAAGATACGCAGTATTTT.

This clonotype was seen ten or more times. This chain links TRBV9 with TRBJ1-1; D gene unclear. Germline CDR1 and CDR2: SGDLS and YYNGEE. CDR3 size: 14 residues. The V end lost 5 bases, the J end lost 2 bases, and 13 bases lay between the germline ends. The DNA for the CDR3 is TGTGCCAGCAGTCCTAGCACAGTAAACACTGAAGCTTTCTTT. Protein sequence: CASSPSTVNTEAFF.

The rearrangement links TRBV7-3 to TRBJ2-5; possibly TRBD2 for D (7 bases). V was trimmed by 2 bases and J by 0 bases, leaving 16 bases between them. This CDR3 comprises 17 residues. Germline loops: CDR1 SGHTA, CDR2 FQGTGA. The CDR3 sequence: CASSLLGGRMYQETQYF. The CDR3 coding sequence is TGTGCCAGCAGCTTATTGGGGGGGCGTATGTACCAAGAGACCCAGTACTTC. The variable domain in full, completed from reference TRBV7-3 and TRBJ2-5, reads GAGVSQTPSNKVTEKGKYVELRCDPISGHTALYWYRQSLGQGPEFLIYFQGTGAADDSGLPNDRFFAVRPEGSVSTLKIQRTERGDSAVYLCASSLLGGRMYQETQYFGPGTRLLVL.

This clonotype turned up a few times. The CDR3 DNA sequence: TGCAGTGCCACCCCTCTCGGACAGCCTTCCTACAATGAGCAGTTCTTC. It yields the protein CSATPLGQPSYNEQFF. V and J are TRBV20-1 and TRBJ2-1; D perhaps matches TRBD1 (6 bases). The CDR3 has 16 amino acids. V was shortened by 6 bases and J by 1 base, with 19 bases between the two germline ends. From germline, CDR1 is DFQATT and CDR2 SNEGSKA (reference sequence).

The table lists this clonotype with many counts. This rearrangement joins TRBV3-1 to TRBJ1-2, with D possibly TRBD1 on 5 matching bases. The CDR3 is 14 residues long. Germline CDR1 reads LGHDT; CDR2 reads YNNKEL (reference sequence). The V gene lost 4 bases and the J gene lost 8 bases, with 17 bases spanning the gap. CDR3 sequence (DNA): TGTGCCAGCAGCCTGGGGACGGAGGCGCGGGGCTACACCTTC. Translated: CASSLGTEARGYTF.

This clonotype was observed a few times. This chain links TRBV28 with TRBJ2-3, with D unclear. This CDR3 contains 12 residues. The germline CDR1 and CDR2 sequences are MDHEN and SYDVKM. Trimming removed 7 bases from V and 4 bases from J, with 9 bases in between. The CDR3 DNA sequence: TGTGCCAGCACACGATGGGCAGATACGCAGTATTTT. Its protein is CASTRWADTQYF.

The CDR3 coding sequence is TGTGCCATCAGTGAAAGGGCAGGGAGTGGCACAGATACGCAGTATTTT. This codes for CAISERAGSGTDTQYF. The J gene is TRBJ2-3, the V gene TRBV10-3; either TRBD1 or TRBD2 may supply D (5 bases each). There are 16 residues in the CDR3. The germline V gene encodes CDR1 ENHRY and CDR2 SYGVKD. Trimming pared 3 bases from V and 1 base from J, leaving 14 bases between.

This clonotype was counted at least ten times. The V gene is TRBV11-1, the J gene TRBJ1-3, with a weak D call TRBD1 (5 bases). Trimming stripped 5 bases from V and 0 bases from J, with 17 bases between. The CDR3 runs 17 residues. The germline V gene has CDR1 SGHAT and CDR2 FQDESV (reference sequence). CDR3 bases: TGTGCCAGCAGCCCTGGTCGGGGCATCTACTCTGGAAACACCATATATTTT. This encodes CASSPGRGIYSGNTIYF.

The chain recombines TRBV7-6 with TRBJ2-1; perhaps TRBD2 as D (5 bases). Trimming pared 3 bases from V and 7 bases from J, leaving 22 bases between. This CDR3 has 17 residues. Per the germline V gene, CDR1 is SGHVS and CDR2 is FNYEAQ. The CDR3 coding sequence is TGTGCCAGCAGCTTGGACTCTCTTACGACCCAGTGGAATGAGCAGTTCTTC. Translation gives CASSLDSLTTQWNEQFF.

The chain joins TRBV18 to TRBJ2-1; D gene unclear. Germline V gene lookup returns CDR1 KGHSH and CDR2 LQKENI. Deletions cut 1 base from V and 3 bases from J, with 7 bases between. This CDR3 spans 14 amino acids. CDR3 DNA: TGTGCCAGCTCACCACGTTCGGGCTACAATGAGCAGTTCTTC. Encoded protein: CASSPRSGYNEQFF.

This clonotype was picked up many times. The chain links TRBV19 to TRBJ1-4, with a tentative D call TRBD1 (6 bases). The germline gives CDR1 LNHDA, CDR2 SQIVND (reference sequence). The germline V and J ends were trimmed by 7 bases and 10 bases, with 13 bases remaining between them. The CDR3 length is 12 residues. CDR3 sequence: CASNAQGGKLFF. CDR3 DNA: TGTGCCAGTAACGCACAGGGAGGAAAACTGTTTTTT.

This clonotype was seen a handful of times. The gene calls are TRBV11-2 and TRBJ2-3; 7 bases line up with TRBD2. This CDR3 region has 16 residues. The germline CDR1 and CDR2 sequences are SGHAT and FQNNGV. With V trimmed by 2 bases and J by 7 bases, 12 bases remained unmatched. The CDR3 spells CASSLRGTKDANTQYF. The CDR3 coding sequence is TGTGCCAGCAGCTTACGGGGGACTAAGGACGCGAATACGCAGTATTTT.

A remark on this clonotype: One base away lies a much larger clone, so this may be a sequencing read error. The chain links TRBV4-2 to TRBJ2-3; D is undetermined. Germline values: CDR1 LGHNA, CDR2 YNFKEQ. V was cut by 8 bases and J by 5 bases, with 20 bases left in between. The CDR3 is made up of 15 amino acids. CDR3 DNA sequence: TGTGCCAGCCGCCCGAGCCCTCATGGGGAAGATACGCAGTATTTT. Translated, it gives CASRPSPHGEDTQYF.

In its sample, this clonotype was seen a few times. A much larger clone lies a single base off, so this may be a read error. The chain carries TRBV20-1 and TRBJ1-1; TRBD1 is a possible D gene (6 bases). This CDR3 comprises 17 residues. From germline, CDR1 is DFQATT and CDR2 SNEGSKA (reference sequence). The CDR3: CSTSRTGGSRSYTEAFF. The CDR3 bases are TGCAGTACTAGTAGGACGGGGGGCTCTCGATCATACACTGAAGCTTTCTTT.

The CDR3 reads CASSLRRRQYEQYV. CDR3 in DNA: TGCGCCAGCAGCTTACGAAGGCGGCAATACGAGCAGTACGTC. The J gene is TRBJ2-7, the V gene TRBV12-1. TRBV12-1 is a pseudogene segment. The CDR3 spans 14 residues.

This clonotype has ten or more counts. In DNA, the CDR3 is TGTGCCAGCATATGGGGGGGGCCGTCACCCCTCCACTTT. Amino acids: CASIWGGPSPLHF. This chain links TRBV6-4 with TRBJ1-6, with D possibly matching TRBD1 (6 bases). The CDR3 runs 13 residues. Trimming took off 7 bases at V and 10 bases at J, with 14 bases between the two ends. Germline V lookup: CDR1 MRHNA, CDR2 SNTAGT.

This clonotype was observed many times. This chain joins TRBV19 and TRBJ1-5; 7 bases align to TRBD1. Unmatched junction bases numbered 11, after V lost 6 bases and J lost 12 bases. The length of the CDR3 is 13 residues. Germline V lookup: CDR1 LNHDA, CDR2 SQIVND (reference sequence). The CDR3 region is CASSSDRLWFQHF. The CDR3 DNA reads TGTGCCAGTAGCTCGGACAGGTTGTGGTTCCAGCATTTT. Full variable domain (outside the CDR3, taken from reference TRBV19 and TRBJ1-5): DGGITQSPKYLFRKEGQNVTLSCEQNLNHDAMYWYRQDPGQGLRLIYYSQIVNDFQKGDIAEGYSVSREKKESFPLTVTSAQKNPTAFYLCASSSDRLWFQHFGDGTRLSIL.